One and the same sample provided the 15 T cell receptor beta chains below, sequenced in a study. Using its own MiXCR run on the 5' RACE reads, TCRdb lists one record per CDR3 protein. Of tens of thousands of distinct CDR3 sequences in the sample, less than 30% were seen once. Tregs were sorted as CD4+CD25+CD127-/low cells. Sequences were obtained from tumor-infiltrating Tregs sorted from the breast tumor. The receptors originated from a female donor with breast cancer.

The V and J genes are TRBV6-2 or TRBV6-3 and TRBJ2-5, with 11 bases that match TRBD2. The CDR3 contains 16 residues. The germline CDR1 and CDR2 sequences are MNHEY and SVGEGT. V gave up 11 bases and J gave up 4 bases; unmatched junction bases: 15. The CDR3 spells CAFRGASGRRRETQYF. CDR3 DNA sequence: TGTGCCTTTAGGGGGGCTAGCGGGAGGCGGCGAGAGACCCAGTACTTC.

The V gene is TRBV4-1, the J gene TRBJ2-5; no firm D call. V lost 1 base and J lost 4, with 16 bases in between. Per the germline V gene, CDR1 is MGHRA and CDR2 is YSYEKL. The CDR3 is 16 residues long. CDR3 coding DNA: TGCGCCAGCAGCCAAGTTCAGAGGCCAACGGGAGAGACCCAGTACTTC. Translated: CASSQVQRPTGETQYF.

This clonotype has just a few counts. The chain has TRBV2 and TRBJ2-3; the match to TRBD2 covers 7 bases. V gave up 7 bases and J gave up 6 bases; unmatched junction bases: 13. In germline, CDR1 is SNHLY, CDR2 FYNNEI. The CDR3 has 15 residues. The CDR3 DNA reads TGTGCCAGCACCCCGTTGGGTAGCGGGTATGATACGCAGTATTTT. It translates to CASTPLGSGYDTQYF.

Comment on this clonotype: An end of the junction does not agree with germline; a read error may underlie this. V gene TRBV5-1 combines with J gene TRBJ2-7, with D tentatively TRBD2 (5 bases). Germline values: CDR1 SGHRS, CDR2 YFSETQ. The CDR3 runs 13 residues. The CDR3 region is CAGSLLASYEQYF. CDR3 DNA: TGCGCCGGCAGCTTGCTAGCCTCCTACGAGCAGTACTTC.

The rearrangement uses TRBV25-1 and TRBJ1-4, with no clear D. Germline assignment: CDR1 MGHDK and CDR2 SYGVNS. The CDR3 has 16 residues. V gave up 1 base and J gave up 6 bases, with 15 bases separating them. CDR3: CASSELDEPPDEKLFF. DNA for the CDR3: TGTGCCAGCAGTGAATTGGATGAGCCGCCGGATGAAAAACTGTTTTTT.

The genes are TRBV11-2 and TRBJ2-1; tentatively, D is TRBD2 (5 bases). V was pared by 1 base and J by 9 bases, with 13 bases between. Germline CDR1 and CDR2: SGHAT and FQNNGV. This CDR3 contains 14 residues. CDR3 nucleotide sequence: TGTGCCAGCAGCTTAGCCTCCGGGGTGGGTGAGCAGTTCTTC. Its protein is CASSLASGVGEQFF.

This clonotype appeared many times. The CDR3 DNA sequence: TGTGCCAGCAGCCTTAGCGGGAGGCGGGACGGGGAGCTGTTTTTT. Translation: CASSLSGRRDGELFF. The V gene is TRBV11-2, the J gene TRBJ2-2, with TRBD2 identical over 10 bases. Trimming cost V 5 bases and J 7 bases; bases outside gene matches: 7. This CDR3 region has 15 residues. Germline V CDR1 and CDR2: SGHAT, FQNNGV.

The chain carries TRBV28 and TRBJ2-7, with D maybe TRBD2 (6 bases). The germline CDR1 and CDR2 sequences are MDHEN and SYDVKM. V lost 3 bases, J lost 3 bases, and 15 bases lay in between. The CDR3 loop spans 15 amino acids. This CDR3 is CASSLALAPNYEQYF. CDR3 nucleotides: TGTGCCAGCAGTTTGGCACTAGCCCCAAACTACGAGCAGTACTTC.

This chain uses TRBV4-3 with TRBJ1-1; D is unclear. Trimming cost V 2 bases and J 4 bases, with 14 bases left between them. The V gene's germline CDR1 is LGHNA and CDR2 YSLEER. The CDR3 is 15 amino acids. CDR3 in amino acids: CASSQNPGLGTEAFF. The CDR3 DNA is TGCGCCAGCAGCCAAAATCCAGGATTGGGCACTGAAGCTTTCTTT.

This clonotype was recorded a few times. The rearrangement links TRBV7-2 to TRBJ1-6; the D is unclear. V gave up 2 bases and J gave up 9 bases, with 11 bases separating them. The germline V gene encodes CDR1 SGHTA and CDR2 FQGNSA. The CDR3 is made up of 14 amino acids. The CDR3 nucleotides are TGTGCCAGCAGCTTAACTGTTATTGCTTCACCCCTCCACTTT. The encoded protein is CASSLTVIASPLHF.

This clonotype appeared a few times. V is TRBV29-1 and J is TRBJ1-1, with TRBD1 matching over 7 bases. Germline V gene data show CDR1 as SQVTM and CDR2 as ANQGSEA. This CDR3 contains 15 residues. V trimming: 6 bases; J trimming: 6 bases; junction bases outside the gene matches: 16. CDR3: CSVEGAEEGAAEAFF. The CDR3 nucleotides read TGCAGCGTCGAGGGGGCGGAGGAGGGGGCCGCTGAAGCTTTCTTT.

The rearrangement joins TRBV6-5 to TRBJ2-7; TRBD1 matches 7 bases. The germline V gene has CDR1 MNHEY and CDR2 SVGAGI. This CDR3 contains 13 residues. With 6 bases clipped from V and 2 bases from J, the junction kept 4 bases outside the gene matches. The CDR3 is CASRPDRAYEQYF. In nucleotides, the CDR3 is TGTGCCAGCAGACCTGACAGGGCCTACGAGCAGTACTTC.

The CDR3 DNA is TGTGCCAGCAGTTACGGGGGTTTCAATCAGCCCCAGCATTTT. Its protein product is CASSYGGFNQPQHF. The chain recombines TRBV6-1 with TRBJ1-5; D is possibly TRBD1 (5 bases). Germline loops: CDR1 MNHNS, CDR2 SASEGT. The CDR3 has 14 amino acids. Trimming stripped 5 bases from V and 3 bases from J, with 11 bases between.

This chain connects TRBV2 to TRBJ1-2; a weak D match, TRBD1 (5 bases). Germline loops: CDR1 SNHLY, CDR2 FYNNEI. CDR3 length: 12 residues. Trimming removed 8 bases from V and 4 bases from J, with 11 bases in between. CDR3 in amino acids: CASLGGAYGYTF. The CDR3 region has the DNA TGTGCCAGCCTCGGAGGGGCCTATGGCTACACCTTC.

In its sample, this clonotype was seen many times. V and J are TRBV6-1 and TRBJ2-1; 7 bases fit TRBD2. Germline V lookup: CDR1 MNHNS, CDR2 SASEGT. The CDR3 sequence is 17 residues long. With V trimmed by 5 bases and J by 13 bases, 23 bases remained unmatched. CDR3 region: CASSTRLARRRDSFQFF. CDR3 nucleotides: TGTGCCAGCAGTACCCGACTAGCTCGAAGAAGAGACAGCTTTCAGTTCTTC.